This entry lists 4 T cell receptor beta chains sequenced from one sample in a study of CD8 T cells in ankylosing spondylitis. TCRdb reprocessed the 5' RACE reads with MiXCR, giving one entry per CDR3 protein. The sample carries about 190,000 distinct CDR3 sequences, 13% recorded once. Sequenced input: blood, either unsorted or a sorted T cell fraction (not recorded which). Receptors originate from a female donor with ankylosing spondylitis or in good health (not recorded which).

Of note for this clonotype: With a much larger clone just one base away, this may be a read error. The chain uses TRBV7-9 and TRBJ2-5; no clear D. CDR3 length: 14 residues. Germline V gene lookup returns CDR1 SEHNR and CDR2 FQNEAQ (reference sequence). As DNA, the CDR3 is TGTACCAGCAGCTTAATCGGCAGACAAGAGACCCAGTACTTC. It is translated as CTSSLIGRQETQYF.

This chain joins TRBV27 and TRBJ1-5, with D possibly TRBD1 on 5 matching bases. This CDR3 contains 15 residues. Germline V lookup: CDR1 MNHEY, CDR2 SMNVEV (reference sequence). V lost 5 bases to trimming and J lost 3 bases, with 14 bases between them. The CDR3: CASSPRTGLNQPQHF. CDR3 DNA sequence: TGTGCCAGCAGTCCCCGGACGGGACTCAATCAGCCCCAGCATTTT.

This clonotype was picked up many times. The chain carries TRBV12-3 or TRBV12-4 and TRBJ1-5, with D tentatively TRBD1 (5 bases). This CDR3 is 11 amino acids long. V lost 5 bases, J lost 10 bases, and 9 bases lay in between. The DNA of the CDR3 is TGTGCCAGCAGTGCCGGACATCCCCAGCATTTT. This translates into CASSAGHPQHF.

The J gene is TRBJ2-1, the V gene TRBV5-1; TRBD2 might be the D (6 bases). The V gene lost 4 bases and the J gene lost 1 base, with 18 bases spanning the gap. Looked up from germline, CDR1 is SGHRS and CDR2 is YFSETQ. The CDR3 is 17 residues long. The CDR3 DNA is TGCGCCAGCAGCCCGAGCGACGGGACTCCGTCCTACAATGAGCAGTTCTTC. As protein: CASSPSDGTPSYNEQFF.